The TCR beta chain described here comes from a study of tissue T cells after allogeneic stem cell transplantation. Study outcomes and limitations: Limitations included a small, clinically heterogeneous cohort and limited sampling depth.

In regard to this clone: Its specificity is not known.

TCRdb keeps only in-frame clones here, not all; method: immunoSEQ multiplex PCR. The repertoire consists of more than 6,500 clones, with around 61% occurring once and the leading ten covering around 21%. There are 14 residues in the CDR3. Germline lookup yields CDR1 SGHRS and CDR2 YFSETQ. Between the trimmed V and J ends, which lost 4 bases and 1 base, there was a span of 10 bases. This rearrangement joins TRBV5-1 to TRBJ2-3; D remains unclear. The clonotype originates from an older female donor with lung cancer. Specimen: duodenum tissue, collected at autopsy. Written as DNA, the CDR3 is TGCGCCAGCAGCGCGTCGTCGGGCACAGATACGCAGTATTTT. This gives the protein CASSASSGTDTQYF.